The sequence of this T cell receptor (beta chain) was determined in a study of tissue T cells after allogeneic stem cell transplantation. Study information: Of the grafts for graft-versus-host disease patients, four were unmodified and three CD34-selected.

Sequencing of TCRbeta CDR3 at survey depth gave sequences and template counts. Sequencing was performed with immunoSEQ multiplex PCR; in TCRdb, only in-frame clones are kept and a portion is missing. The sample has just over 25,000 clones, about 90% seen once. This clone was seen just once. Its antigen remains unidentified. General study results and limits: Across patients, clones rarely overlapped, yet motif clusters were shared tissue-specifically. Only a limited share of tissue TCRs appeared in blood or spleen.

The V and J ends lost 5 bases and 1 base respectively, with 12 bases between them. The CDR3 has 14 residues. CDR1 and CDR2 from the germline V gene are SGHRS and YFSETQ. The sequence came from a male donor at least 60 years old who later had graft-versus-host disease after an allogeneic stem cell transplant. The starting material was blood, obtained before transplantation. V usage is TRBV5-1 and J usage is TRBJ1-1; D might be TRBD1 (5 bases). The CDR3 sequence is CASSENTGNTEAFF. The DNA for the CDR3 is TGCGCCAGCAGTGAAAATACAGGGAACACTGAAGCTTTCTTT.